This TCR beta chain is drawn from a study of cytomegalovirus exposure and HLA in healthy donors. The CDR3 extends over 14 amino acids. Germline V lookup: CDR1 SEHNR, CDR2 FQNEAQ (reference sequence). V was trimmed by 5 bases and J by 4 bases, leaving 11 bases between them. General study results and limits: According to a later analysis, donors in an Asian-associated ancestry cluster reportedly had fewer N-insertions than the 666-donor mean.

A multiplex PCR was run with 60 Vbeta primers and 13 Jbeta primers. The assay was immunoSEQ multiplex PCR, and TCRdb's table has in-frame clones only and misses some. The sample lists more than 100,000 clones, approximately 78% occurring once. This clone appeared a few times. The antigen is unknown. Donors had nominal health at sampling but likely had unrecorded immune exposures. Sequencing was performed on PBMCs. The chain is built from TRBV7-9 and TRBJ2-2; a possible D gene is TRBD2 (5 bases). The sequence was collected from a woman between 45 and 60 years old in good health and CMV-seropositive. CDR3 DNA: TGTGCCAGCAGCGCTTCAGGACTCACCGGGGAGCTGTTTTTT. As protein: CASSASGLTGELFF. The entire variable domain, with the rest obtained from reference TRBV7-9 and TRBJ2-2, is as follows: DTGVSQNPRHKITKRGQNVTFRCDPISEHNRLYWYRQTLGQGPEFLTYFQNEAQLEKSRLLSDRFSAERPKGSFSTLEIQRTEQGDSAMYLCASSASGLTGELFFGEGSRLTVL.